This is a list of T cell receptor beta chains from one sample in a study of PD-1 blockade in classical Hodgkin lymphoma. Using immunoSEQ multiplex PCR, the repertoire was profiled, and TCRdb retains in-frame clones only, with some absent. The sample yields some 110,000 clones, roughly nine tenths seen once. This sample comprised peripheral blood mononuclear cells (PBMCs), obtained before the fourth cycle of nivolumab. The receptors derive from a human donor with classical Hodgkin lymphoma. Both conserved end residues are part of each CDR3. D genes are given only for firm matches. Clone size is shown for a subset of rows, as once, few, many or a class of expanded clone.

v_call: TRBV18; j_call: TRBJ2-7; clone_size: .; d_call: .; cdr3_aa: CASSPPTQGEYTPYEQYF; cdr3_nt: TGTGCCAGCTCCCCCCCTACCCAAGGGGAGTATACTCCCTACGAGCAGTACTTC
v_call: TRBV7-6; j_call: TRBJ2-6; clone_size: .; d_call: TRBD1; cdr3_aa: CASSLATGSGANVLTF; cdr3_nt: TGTGCCAGCAGCTTAGCGACAGGGTCTGGGGCCAACGTCCTGACTTTC
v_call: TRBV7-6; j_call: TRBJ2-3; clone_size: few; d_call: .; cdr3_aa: CASTPRVEDTQYF; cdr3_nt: TGTGCCAGCACCCCCCGGGTCGAAGATACGCAGTATTTT
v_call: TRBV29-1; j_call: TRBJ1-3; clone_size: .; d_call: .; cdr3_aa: CSVAQFLGNTIYF; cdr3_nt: TGCAGCGTCGCCCAATTTCTTGGAAACACCATATATTTT
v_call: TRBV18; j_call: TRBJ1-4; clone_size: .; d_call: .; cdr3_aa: CASSPVDLRGAQTNEKLFF; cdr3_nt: TGTGCCAGCTCACCCGTGGACCTCAGGGGCGCACAAACTAATGAAAAACTGTTTTTT
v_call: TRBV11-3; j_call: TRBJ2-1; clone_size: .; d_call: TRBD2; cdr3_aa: CASSLDQRERGEQFF; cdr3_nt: TGTGCCAGCAGCTTAGATCAGCGGGAAAGGGGTGAGCAGTTCTTC
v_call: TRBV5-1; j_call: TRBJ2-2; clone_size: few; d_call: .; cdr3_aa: CATAPGTASGELFF; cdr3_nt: TGCGCCACCGCGCCCGGGACCGCGAGCGGGGAGCTGTTTTTT
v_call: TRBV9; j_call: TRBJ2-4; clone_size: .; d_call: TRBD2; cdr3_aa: CASSVGTSGAIQYF; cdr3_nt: TGTGCCAGCAGCGTAGGAACTAGCGGGGCCATTCAGTACTTC
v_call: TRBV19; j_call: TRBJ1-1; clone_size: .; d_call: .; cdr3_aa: CASSIGTAMNTEAFF; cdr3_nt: TGTGCCAGTAGTATAGGGACAGCCATGAACACTGAAGCTTTCTTT
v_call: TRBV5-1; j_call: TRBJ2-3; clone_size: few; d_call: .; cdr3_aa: CASSLPVLPSSADTQYF; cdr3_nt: TGCGCCAGCAGCTTGCCGGTTCTTCCGAGTAGCGCAGATACGCAGTATTTT
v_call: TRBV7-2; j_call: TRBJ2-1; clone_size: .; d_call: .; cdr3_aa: CASSLAGAYNEQFF; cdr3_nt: TGTGCCAGCAGCTTAGCAGGGGCCTACAATGAGCAGTTCTTC
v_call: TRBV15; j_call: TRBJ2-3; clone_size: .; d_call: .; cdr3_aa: CATSREAGDTQYF; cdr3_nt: TGTGCCACCAGCAGGGAGGCAGGAGATACGCAGTATTTT
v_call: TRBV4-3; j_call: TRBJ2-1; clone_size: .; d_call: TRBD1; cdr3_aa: CASSQDLGQGFYNEQFF; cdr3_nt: TGCGCCAGCAGCCAAGATCTCGGACAGGGGTTCTACAATGAGCAGTTCTTC
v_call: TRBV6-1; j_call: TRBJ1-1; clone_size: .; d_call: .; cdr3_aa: CASTQPGPTEAFF; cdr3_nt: TGTGCCAGCACTCAACCGGGTCCTACTGAAGCTTTCTTT
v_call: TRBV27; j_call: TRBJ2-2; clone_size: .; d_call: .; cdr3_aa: CASSLSISGANTGELFF; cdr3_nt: TGTGCCAGCAGTTTAAGTATTTCAGGGGCTAACACCGGGGAGCTGTTTTTT
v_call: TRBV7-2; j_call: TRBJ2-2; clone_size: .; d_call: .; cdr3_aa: CASSITVTGELFF; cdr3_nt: TGTGCCAGCAGCATTACTGTCACCGGGGAGCTGTTTTTT
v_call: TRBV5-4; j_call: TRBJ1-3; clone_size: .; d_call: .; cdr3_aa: CASSLNPPGNTIYF; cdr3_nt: TGTGCCAGCAGCTTGAATCCCCCTGGAAACACCATATATTTT
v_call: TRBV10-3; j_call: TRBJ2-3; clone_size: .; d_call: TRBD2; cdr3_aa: CAISESLAGVTDTQYF; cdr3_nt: TGTGCCATCAGTGAGTCACTAGCGGGAGTTACAGATACGCAGTATTTT
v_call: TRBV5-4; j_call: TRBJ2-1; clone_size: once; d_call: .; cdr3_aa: CASSLPGGVSSYNEQFF; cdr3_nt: TGTGCCAGCAGCCTGCCGGGTGGAGTTAGCTCCTACAATGAGCAGTTCTTC
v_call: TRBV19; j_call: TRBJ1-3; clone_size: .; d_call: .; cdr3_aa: CASSSGSGNTIYF; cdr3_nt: TGTGCCAGTAGTTCAGGCTCTGGAAACACCATATATTTT
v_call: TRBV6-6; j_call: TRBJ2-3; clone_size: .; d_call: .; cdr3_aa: CASSYWADTQYF; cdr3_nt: TGTGCCAGCAGTTACTGGGCAGATACGCAGTATTTT
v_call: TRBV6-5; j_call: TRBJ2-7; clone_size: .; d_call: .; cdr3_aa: CASSPLAEQYF; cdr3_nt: TGTGCCAGCAGCCCCCTCGCGGAGCAGTACTTC
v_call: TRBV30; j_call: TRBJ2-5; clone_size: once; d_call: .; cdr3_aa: CAWSEDHHQETQYF; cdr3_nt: TGTGCCTGGAGTGAGGACCACCACCAAGAGACCCAGTACTTC
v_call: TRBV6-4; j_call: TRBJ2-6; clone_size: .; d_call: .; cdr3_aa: CASSDSIGSGANVLTF; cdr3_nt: TGTGCCAGCAGTGACTCCATAGGTTCAGGGGCCAACGTCCTGACTTTC
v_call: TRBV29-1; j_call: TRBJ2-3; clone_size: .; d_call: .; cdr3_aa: CSVEGLGSTDTQYF; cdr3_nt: TGCAGCGTTGAAGGGTTAGGAAGCACAGATACGCAGTATTTT
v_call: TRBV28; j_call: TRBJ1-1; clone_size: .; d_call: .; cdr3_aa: CASTSNGIGGTEAFF; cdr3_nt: TGTGCCAGCACCTCGAACGGGATTGGTGGCACTGAAGCTTTCTTT
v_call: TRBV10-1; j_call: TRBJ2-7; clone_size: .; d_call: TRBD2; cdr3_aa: CASSASGLREQYF; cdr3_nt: TGCGCCAGCAGTGCTAGCGGTTTACGAGAGCAGTACTTC
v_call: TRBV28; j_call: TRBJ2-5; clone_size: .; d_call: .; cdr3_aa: CASSPNEGGETQYF; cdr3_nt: TGTGCCAGCAGTCCTAACGAGGGGGGAGAGACCCAGTACTTC
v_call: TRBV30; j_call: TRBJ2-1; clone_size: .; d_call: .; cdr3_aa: CAWRAHGGSYNEQFF; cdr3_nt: TGTGCCTGGAGGGCACATGGGGGCTCCTACAATGAGCAGTTCTTC
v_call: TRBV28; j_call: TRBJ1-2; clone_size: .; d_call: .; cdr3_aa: CASSHTYGYTF; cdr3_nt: TGTGCCAGCAGTCACACCTATGGCTACACCTTC
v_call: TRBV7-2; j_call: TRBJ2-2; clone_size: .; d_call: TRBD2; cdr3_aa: CASSPPRTRGTGELFF; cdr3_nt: TGTGCCAGCAGCCCCCCCAGGACTAGAGGGACCGGGGAGCTGTTTTTT